Below, one T cell receptor (beta chain) is given with its context. The sample originates from a study of T-cell memory formation after mild COVID-19. Study background: The study found TCR clusters largely donor specific.

Barcoded TCR alpha and TCR beta cDNA libraries with UMIs came from 5'RACE using constant-segment primers. Each CDR3 protein is one row after TCRdb ran MiXCR on the 5' RACE reads. The sample holds fewer than 250,000 distinct CDR3 sequences, around 16% seen once. The CDR3 is 12 amino acids. Germline CDR1 SGHRS, CDR2 YFSETQ. V lost 4 bases to trimming and J lost 4 bases; unmatched junction nucleotides: 1. The sample was PBMCs or a T cell subset sorted from them (not recorded which). The receptor comes from an adult woman who had mild COVID-19 (a few samples of this study predate the infection). Cell type and time point are not known. V usage is TRBV5-1 and J usage is TRBJ2-7, with 8 nucleotides matching TRBD1. The CDR3 DNA is TGCGCCAGCAGCGGACAGGGTTACGAGCAGTACTTC. Translation: CASSGQGYEQYF.